Listed here are 11 T cell receptor beta chains from one sample, sequenced in a study of shared clonotypes between healthy human individuals. The table came from immunoSEQ multiplex PCR; TCRdb's copy has only in-frame clones and leaves some out. The top ten hold 12% of the sample, which has about 480,000 clones, roughly 85% seen once. Input material: PBMCs. These receptors were taken from a woman aged 40 to 55 in good health. Some clones in this sample may be carry-over from other donors' samples.

The chain uses TRBV30 and TRBJ2-2; the D gene is possibly TRBD1 (6 bases). Trimming cost V 1 base and J 0 bases, with 9 bases left between them. Germline V gives CDR1 GTSNPN, CDR2 SVGIG (reference sequence). The CDR3 is made up of 15 amino acids. CDR3 DNA sequence: TGTGCCTGGAGTGGACAGGCCTCGAACACCGGGGAGCTGTTTTTT. It is translated as CAWSGQASNTGELFF.

This clone was detected only once. Since a much larger clone is just one base distant, this may be a read error. A read error is likely, as this CDR3 ends without the conserved phenylalanine or tryptophan. The chain employs TRBV11-2 and TRBJ1-2; possibly TRBD1 for D (6 bases). The CDR3 consists of 14 residues. V lost 5 bases, J lost 4 bases, and 14 bases lay in between. Germline V lookup: CDR1 SGHAT, CDR2 FQNNGV. This chain's CDR3 is CASSRNTGTYGYTS. CDR3 coding DNA: TGTGCCAGCAGCCGAAACACAGGGACCTATGGCTACACCTCC.

The gene calls are TRBV28 and TRBJ2-2; D not resolved. V dropped 7 bases and J dropped 4 bases, with 10 bases sitting between them. Per germline, CDR1 MDHEN and CDR2 SYDVKM. CDR3 length: 13 amino acids. CDR3 coding DNA: TGTGCCAGCACTCTACCAGGCACCGGGGAGCTGTTTTTT. Protein product: CASTLPGTGELFF.

This chain joins TRBV7-9 and TRBJ1-1; a weak D match, TRBD1 (6 bases). CDR1 and CDR2 from the germline V gene are SEHNR and FQNEAQ (reference sequence). The length of the CDR3 is 13 residues. Trimming removed 5 bases at V and 8 bases at J, with 15 bases between. CDR3 sequence (DNA): TGTGCCAGCAGCATTCTCAGGGGCGGAGAAGCTTTCTTT. This translates into CASSILRGGEAFF.

The CDR3 spells CASSFARSTDTQYF. In DNA, the CDR3 is TGCGCCAGCAGCTTTGCTCGGTCAACAGATACGCAGTATTTT. The chain combines TRBV5-1 with TRBJ2-3; D is unclear. Germline CDR1 SGHRS, CDR2 YFSETQ. The CDR3 sequence is 14 residues long. V lost 2 bases to trimming and J lost 3 bases, with 10 bases between them.

The chain recombines TRBV6-5 with TRBJ2-3; D is undetermined. The V and J ends lost 7 bases and 5 bases respectively, with 7 bases between them. Germline V gene sequence: CDR1 MNHEY, CDR2 SVGAGI. The CDR3 spans 11 residues. In DNA, the CDR3 is TGTGCCAGCACTAGTGGAGATACGCAGTATTTT. As protein: CASTSGDTQYF.

There are a few counts of this clone. V is TRBV6-5 and J is TRBJ1-1; D not resolved. This CDR3 spans 15 amino acids. Looked up from germline, CDR1 is MNHEY and CDR2 is SVGAGI. Between the trimmed V and J ends, which lost 0 bases and 1 base, there was a span of 9 bases. CDR3 in DNA: TGTGCCAGCAGTTACTCGCATGAGCCGAACACTGAAGCTTTCTTT. Translating it yields CASSYSHEPNTEAFF.

There are many counts of this clone. V gene TRBV19 combines with J gene TRBJ1-4; D call uncertain. The CDR3 contains 14 residues. Germline V CDR1 and CDR2: LNHDA, SQIVND (reference sequence). The V gene lost 8 bases and the J gene lost 10 bases, with 20 bases spanning the gap. The CDR3 region has the DNA TGTGCCAGTGCCGCTCGGGGAGGGTTCGGAAAACTGTTTTTT. It translates to CASAARGGFGKLFF.

The chain couples TRBV19 to TRBJ2-7, with D tentatively TRBD1 (6 bases). The CDR3 consists of 15 residues. Germline lookup yields CDR1 LNHDA and CDR2 SQIVND (reference sequence). The germline V and J ends were trimmed by 4 bases and 2 bases, with 15 bases remaining between them. The CDR3 nucleotides read TGTGCCAGTAGTAGCCCTCCCACAGGGACCTACGAGCAGTACTTC. The encoded protein is CASSSPPTGTYEQYF.

The gene calls are TRBV9 and TRBJ2-7; either TRBD1 or TRBD2 may supply D (5 bases each). Germline CDR1 SGDLS, CDR2 YYNGEE. This CDR3 spans 15 amino acids. The V and J ends lost 3 bases and 0 bases respectively, with 13 bases between them. CDR3 region: CASSARDRDSYEQYF. The CDR3 nucleotides are TGTGCCAGCAGCGCTCGGGACCGTGACTCCTACGAGCAGTACTTC.

The chain carries TRBV4-3 and TRBJ1-1; tentatively, D is TRBD1 (5 bases). Germline V CDR1 and CDR2: LGHNA, YSLEER. The CDR3 loop spans 14 amino acids. The V end was cut by 1 base, the J end by 5 bases, with 11 bases between. CDR3 sequence: CASSQGSRETEAFF. DNA of the CDR3: TGCGCCAGCAGCCAAGGAAGCAGGGAAACTGAAGCTTTCTTT.